This T cell receptor (beta chain) was found in a study of blood T cell repertoires in COVID-19. Study background: The analysed material was cDNA or gDNA that came from T cells, B-cell-depleted T cells, or PBMCs.

J was trimmed by 14 bases and V by 0 bases; bases with no gene match: 8. The CDR3 loop spans 13 amino acids. Germline lookup yields CDR1 MGHRA and CDR2 YSYEKL. In its sample, this clone was seen a few times. Authors' methods: Amplification of reference gene primers provided the estimated nucleated cell counts. The table came from immunoSEQ multiplex PCR; TCRdb's copy has only in-frame clones and leaves some out. D and trimming come from the DNA, and the V and J calls and clone size come from that table. Of approximately 170,000 clones in the sample, around 81% were seen once. This receptor was obtained from a man between 70 and 80 years old with active or convalescent COVID-19. Sequencing was carried out using peripheral blood. The gene calls are TRBV4-1 and TRBJ1-2; TRBD1 aligns across 8 bases. The CDR3 spells CASSQDLDRVRTF. In DNA, the CDR3 is TGCGCCAGCAGCCAAGATCTGGACAGGGTAAGGACCTTC.